This entry describes one TCR beta chain. This record belongs to a study of spatial heterogeneity in lung cancer. Across the whole study: Alpha-chain sequences were detected in numbers that were consistently lower than beta-chain sequences.

In the library, each TCR cDNA molecule bore its own unique molecular identifier. TCRdb reanalysed the 5' RACE reads using MiXCR and keeps one entry per CDR3 protein. The sample carries more than 4,000 distinct CDR3 sequences, just under 3% recorded once. Described time point: sample taken at primary tumor resection. The approximately 77 donors had untreated early-stage non-small cell lung cancer. Extraction of whole RNA from tumor, nontumor lung or frozen PBMC preceded unsorted sequencing. The input for sequencing was normal lung tissue next to the tumor, taken at surgery. This sequence originates from a male donor with early-stage non-small cell lung cancer.

CDR3 nucleotides: TGTGCCAGCAGGCACTTGGAGAACTATGGCTACACCTTC. It yields the protein CASRHLENYGYTF. The chain couples TRBV27 to TRBJ1-2; D gene ambiguous. The CDR3 loop spans 13 amino acids. V lost 6 bases and J lost 2, with 10 bases in between. Germline V gives CDR1 MNHEY, CDR2 SMNVEV (reference sequence).